What follows is one TCR beta chain and its context. Sequencing used immunoSEQ multiplex PCR; TCRdb keeps in-frame clones, though not all of them. The sample contains around 40,000 clones, more than 85% of which appear only once. In germline, CDR1 is SGHTA, CDR2 FQGNSA. The CDR3 consists of 13 residues. The ends were cut back, 2 bases at V and 3 bases at J, with 7 bases in the middle. The data derive from a study of T cell changes during pregnancy in multiple sclerosis. The receptor was isolated from a female donor with multiple sclerosis, enrolled in a pregnancy study. This chain connects TRBV7-2 to TRBJ1-2; D unclear. Specimen: CD4+ T cells from peripheral blood mononuclear cells, collected in the third trimester of pregnancy. This CDR3 is CASSLRDDYGYTF. The CDR3 DNA follows: TGTGCCAGCAGCTTAAGAGATGACTATGGCTACACCTTC.